This passage covers 21 T cell receptor beta chains from one sample sequenced in a study of identical twins. TCRdb recomputed calls from the 5' RACE reads with MiXCR, one row per CDR3 protein. The table has around 670,000 distinct CDR3 sequences, 5.5% to 6.5% seen once; the top ten hold approximately 2%. Sequenced material: naive T cells sorted from blood. These receptors were taken from a man in his late teens or twenties in good health.

This clonotype was seen many times. The chain recombines TRBV10-3 with TRBJ1-1, with D maybe TRBD1 (5 bases). V was pared by 2 bases and J by 4 bases, with 5 bases between. CDR3 length equals 12 residues. CDR1 and CDR2 from the germline V gene are ENHRY and SYGVKD. The CDR3 DNA reads as TGTGCCATCAGTGAGGGGGGCACTGAAGCTTTCTTT. Amino acid sequence: CAISEGGTEAFF.

This clonotype occurred many times. The rearrangement uses TRBV20-1 and TRBJ2-1; 10 nucleotides match TRBD1. Per germline, CDR1 DFQATT and CDR2 SNEGSKA (reference sequence). V gave up 0 bases and J gave up 8 bases; unmatched junction bases: 7. The CDR3 loop spans 15 amino acids. The CDR3 nucleotides read TGCAGTGCTAGAGACCGACAGGGGGCGATTGATGAGCAGTTCTTC. Its protein is CSARDRQGAIDEQFF.

The table lists this clonotype with many counts. This chain uses TRBV6-2 or TRBV6-3 with TRBJ2-2; D possibly corresponds to TRBD1 (6 bases). This CDR3 comprises 12 residues. V lost 6 bases and J lost 5, with 7 bases in between. The V gene's germline CDR1 is MNHEY and CDR2 SVGEGT. The CDR3 DNA reads TGTGCCAGCAGGGACAGAACCGGGGAGCTGTTTTTT. Translated: CASRDRTGELFF.

Many counts were recorded for this clonotype. The V call is TRBV2, the J call TRBJ1-5; 9 bases align to TRBD1. In germline, CDR1 is SNHLY, CDR2 FYNNEI. V was clipped by 6 bases and J by 9 bases; unmatched bases: 12. The length of the CDR3 is 15 residues. This CDR3 is CASRGTTGGDVPQHF. CDR3 coding DNA: TGTGCCAGCAGGGGAACGACAGGGGGAGATGTGCCCCAGCATTTT.

This clonotype was seen only a few times. J is TRBJ1-5 and V is TRBV6-2 or TRBV6-3; D perhaps matches TRBD1 (5 bases). Germline CDR1 is MNHEY and CDR2 is SVGEGT. Trimming took 4 bases from V and 4 from J, leaving 23 bases between them. The CDR3 is made up of 18 amino acids. Here the CDR3 DNA reads TGTGCCAGCAGTTTCCGCGCCCTGGCCGGGGGAAATAATCAGCCCCAGCATTTT. This sequence encodes CASSFRALAGGNNQPQHF.

In its sample, this clonotype was seen a few times. V gene TRBV27 combines with J gene TRBJ1-6; D ambiguous. From germline, CDR1 is MNHEY and CDR2 SMNVEV (reference sequence). The CDR3 loop spans 15 amino acids. Trimming took off 3 bases at V and 8 bases at J, with 14 bases between the two ends. CDR3 amino acids: CASSFVGGWDSPLHF. The CDR3 DNA reads TGTGCCAGCAGTTTCGTCGGAGGTTGGGATTCACCCCTCCACTTT.

Turning to this clonotype: This may be a read error, as it is one base from a much larger clone. The chain employs TRBV11-2 and TRBJ1-2; tentatively, D is TRBD1 (5 bases). CDR1 is SGHAT, CDR2 FQNNGV, per germline. The CDR3 contains 15 residues. The CDR3 spells CASSFSLVDNYGFTF. CDR3 sequence (DNA): TGTGCCAGCAGCTTTTCCCTGGTGGACAACTATGGCTTCACCTTC.

At least ten counts were recorded for this clonotype. This chain uses TRBV29-1 with TRBJ2-6; D is undetermined. V was cut by 4 bases and J by 1 base, with 2 bases left in between. The CDR3 is 12 residues long. Germline V gives CDR1 SQVTM, CDR2 ANQGSEA. CDR3 loop: CSVVSGANVLTF. The CDR3 nucleotides read TGCAGCGTTGTATCTGGGGCCAACGTCCTGACTTTC. Full variable domain (outside the CDR3, taken from reference TRBV29-1 and TRBJ2-6): SAVISQKPSRDICQRGTSLTIQCQVDSQVTMMFWYRQQPGQSLTLIATANQGSEATYESGFVIDKFPISRPNLTFSTLTVSNMSPEDSSIYLCSVVSGANVLTFGAGSRLTVL.

This clonotype was observed many times. The rearrangement uses TRBV6-5 and TRBJ2-2; 14 positions match TRBD2. Trimming took 6 bases from V and 3 from J; bases not matched to a gene: 9. Germline V gives CDR1 MNHEY, CDR2 SVGAGI. CDR3 length: 18 residues. This CDR3 is CASSYYPGLAGDTGELFF. CDR3 in DNA: TGTGCCAGCAGCTATTACCCGGGACTAGCGGGAGACACCGGGGAGCTGTTTTTT.

The rearrangement uses TRBV7-2 and TRBJ2-3, with a weak D call TRBD2 (6 bases). The CDR3 loop spans 16 amino acids. Germline V gene lookup returns CDR1 SGHTA and CDR2 FQGNSA. V lost 5 bases and J lost 2, with 17 bases in between. The CDR3 here is CASSPAGLLITDTQYF. CDR3 nucleotide sequence: TGTGCCAGCAGCCCCGCTGGACTACTCATCACAGATACGCAGTATTTT. Full variable domain (remainder filled in from reference TRBV7-2 and TRBJ2-3): GAGVSQSPSNKVTEKGKDVELRCDPISGHTALYWYRQSLGQGLEFLIYFQGNSAPDKSGLPSDRFSAERTGGSVSTLTIQRTQQEDSAVYLCASSPAGLLITDTQYFGPGTRLTVL.

This clonotype was seen more than once but under ten times. J is TRBJ2-6 and V is TRBV5-5, with 7 bases identical to TRBD1. V lost 1 base to trimming and J lost 1 base; unmatched junction nucleotides: 5. Germline-derived CDR1 and CDR2 are SGHKS and YYEKEE (reference sequence). This CDR3 is built from 17 residues. The CDR3 nucleotides read TGTGCCAGCAGCTTGTTACAGGGGTCGTCTGGGGCCAACGTCCTGACTTTC. This translates into CASSLLQGSSGANVLTF.

Written as DNA, the CDR3 is TGTGCCAGCGATTACAAGGAGGGCTCTGAAGCTTTCTTT. Protein product: CASDYKEGSEAFF. The chain joins TRBV7-9 to TRBJ1-1, with no clear D. This CDR3 has 13 residues. Per germline, CDR1 SEHNR and CDR2 FQNEAQ (reference sequence). V was clipped by 8 bases and J by 6 bases, with 16 bases between them.

The chain recombines TRBV20-1 with TRBJ2-7; a weak D match, TRBD2 (5 bases). Germline CDR1 is DFQATT and CDR2 is SNEGSKA (reference sequence). Trimming removed 6 bases at V and 5 bases at J, with 20 bases between. CDR3 size: 14 residues. The CDR3 sequence: CSAPTPGKGDEQYF. DNA of the CDR3: TGCAGTGCGCCCACGCCGGGAAAGGGAGACGAGCAGTACTTC.

In this sample, this clonotype turned up many times. This chain joins TRBV12-3 or TRBV12-4 and TRBJ1-3; D ambiguous. This CDR3 has 13 residues. The V gene lost 4 bases and the J gene lost 0 bases, with 4 bases spanning the gap. In DNA form, the CDR3 reads TGTGCCAGCAGTTGGAGCTCTGGAAACACCATATATTTT. It is translated as CASSWSSGNTIYF.

V is TRBV27 and J is TRBJ2-7, with TRBD1 matching over 7 bases. Germline CDR1 MNHEY, CDR2 SMNVEV (reference sequence). CDR3 size: 14 residues. J was trimmed by 3 bases and V by 6 bases; bases with no gene match: 8. CDR3 sequence reads: CASSPTQGCYEQYV. CDR3 bases: TGTGCCAGCAGCCCGACACAGGGGTGCTACGAGCAGTACGTC.

V is TRBV4-2 and J is TRBJ2-1, with 10 nucleotides matching TRBD2. Germline assignment: CDR1 LGHNA and CDR2 YNFKEQ. The trim removed 0 bases at V and 2 bases at J, leaving 10 bases unmatched. The CDR3 runs 19 residues. The CDR3 spells CASSQEVSTSGPPYNEQFF. For the CDR3, the DNA is TGTGCCAGCAGCCAAGAGGTTTCGACTAGCGGGCCTCCCTACAATGAGCAGTTCTTC.

A few counts support this clonotype. The gene calls are TRBV11-2 and TRBJ2-1; 9 bases align to TRBD1. Per the germline V gene, CDR1 is SGHAT and CDR2 is FQNNGV. The junction had 22 bases not matched to a gene; V was cut back by 7 bases and J by 3 bases. The length of the CDR3 is 20 residues. CDR3 residues: CASTTGSGTGYVRLYNEQFF. CDR3 DNA: TGTGCCAGCACCACCGGGTCCGGGACAGGGTACGTCCGTCTCTACAATGAGCAGTTCTTC.

This clonotype has ten or more counts. V and J are TRBV12-3 or TRBV12-4 and TRBJ2-5, with 13 bases identical to TRBD2. The junction had 10 bases not matched to a gene; V was cut back by 6 bases and J by 6 bases. The CDR3 covers 16 residues. CDR3 region: CASSSRLAGGQKTQYF. CDR3 bases: TGTGCCAGCAGCTCACGACTAGCGGGAGGTCAGAAGACCCAGTACTTC.

The V gene is TRBV7-2, the J gene TRBJ2-7; tentatively, D is TRBD2 (5 bases). There are 16 residues in the CDR3. Germline values: CDR1 SGHTA, CDR2 FQGNSA. The V and J ends lost 1 base and 0 bases respectively, with 13 bases between them. The CDR3 nucleotides read TGTGCCAGCAGCTTAGGTTTTGCAGCGGCCTCCTACGAGCAGTACTTC. Translation gives CASSLGFAAASYEQYF.

The rearrangement links TRBV2 to TRBJ1-1, with 10 bases identical to TRBD1. Germline V gene lookup returns CDR1 SNHLY and CDR2 FYNNEI. J lost 4 bases, V lost 8 bases, and 10 bases had no gene match. The CDR3 is 15 amino acids. The CDR3 DNA follows: TGTGCCAGCCGGGACAGGGGCCCCTCGAGCACTGAAGCTTTCTTT. Its translation is CASRDRGPSSTEAFF.

The table lists this clonotype with a few counts. J is TRBJ1-1 and V is TRBV19; maybe TRBD1 (5 bases). Germline CDR1 is LNHDA and CDR2 is SQIVND (reference sequence). The CDR3 spans 15 residues. V lost 4 bases and J lost 5, with 17 bases in between. The CDR3 protein is CASSTGFRVRTEAFF. The CDR3 DNA reads as TGTGCCAGTAGTACGGGATTCAGGGTTCGGACTGAAGCTTTCTTT. Full variable domain (remainder filled in from reference TRBV19 and TRBJ1-1): DGGITQSPKYLFRKEGQNVTLSCEQNLNHDAMYWYRQDPGQGLRLIYYSQIVNDFQKGDIAEGYSVSREKKESFPLTVTSAQKNPTAFYLCASSTGFRVRTEAFFGQGTRLTVV.